This T cell receptor beta chain was recorded in a study of early T cells in non-severe SARS-CoV-2 infection. TCRdb called the 5' RACE reads again in MiXCR, with one record for every CDR3 protein. The table lists 70,000 to 85,000 distinct CDR3 sequences, 10% to 15% of them singletons, with 3.5% to 5% in the top ten. This clonotype was found many times. What was sequenced was whole blood. This clonotype was obtained from an adult who was a healthcare worker with PCR-confirmed SARS-CoV-2 infection or an uninfected control (not recorded which).

In DNA form, the CDR3 reads TGTGCCAGCAACGAAGGCGGGAGGGCCGTTTACAATGAGCAGTTCTTC. Protein sequence: CASNEGGRAVYNEQFF. The J gene is TRBJ2-1, the V gene TRBV6-6, with 9 bases that match TRBD2. The length of the CDR3 is 16 residues. V lost 7 bases to trimming and J lost 4 bases; unmatched junction nucleotides: 11. The germline V gene has CDR1 MNHNY and CDR2 SVGAGI (reference sequence).